Detailed here is one TCR beta chain. Antigen specificity is unknown. The PCR was carried out with 60 Vbeta primers and 13 Jbeta primers. Sequenced by immunoSEQ multiplex PCR; TCRdb stores in-frame clones only, minus some. The sample shows 170,000 or so clones, 80% of them seen only once. Trimming stripped 0 bases from V and 6 bases from J, with 12 bases between. The CDR3 runs to 15 residues. Germline assignment: CDR1 SGHRS and CDR2 YFSETQ. This specimen comes from a study of cytomegalovirus exposure and HLA in healthy donors. Study outcomes and limitations: A few V segments could not be told apart, such as TRBV6-2 and TRBV6-3, and were left out. A few CMV-associated chains were confirmed in vitro to be specific for CMV antigens. In an earlier analysis, most TCR beta V segments were productive about 90% or about 30% of the time.

The chain is built from TRBV5-1 and TRBJ2-2, with D hard to call. Source material: PBMCs. The clonotype was recovered from a man between 25 and 39 years old in good health and CMV-seropositive. The CDR3 sequence: CASSLAPGVPGELFF. CDR3 coding DNA: TGCGCCAGCAGCTTGGCCCCCGGAGTGCCCGGGGAGCTGTTTTTT.